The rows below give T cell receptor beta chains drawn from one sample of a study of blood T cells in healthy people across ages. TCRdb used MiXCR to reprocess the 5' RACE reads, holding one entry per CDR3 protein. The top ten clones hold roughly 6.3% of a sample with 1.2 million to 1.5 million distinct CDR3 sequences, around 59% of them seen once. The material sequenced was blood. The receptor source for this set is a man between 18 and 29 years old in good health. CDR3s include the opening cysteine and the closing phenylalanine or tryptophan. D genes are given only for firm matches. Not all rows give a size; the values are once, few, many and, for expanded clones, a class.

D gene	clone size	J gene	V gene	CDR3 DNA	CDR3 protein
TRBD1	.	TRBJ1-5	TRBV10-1	TGCGCCAGCAGTGATAAGGCAGGGGGTTCGAAATCCAATCAGCCCCAGCATTTT	CASSDKAGGSKSNQPQHF
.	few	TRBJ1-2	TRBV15	TGTGCCACCAGCAGAGATGATGCGGAAATCCCCTATGGCTACACCTTC	CATSRDDAEIPYGYTF
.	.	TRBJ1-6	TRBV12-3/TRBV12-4	TGTGCCAGCAGTCGGGACTCTAGCCATTCACCCCTCCACTTT	CASSRDSSHSPLHF
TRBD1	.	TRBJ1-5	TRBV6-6	TGTGCCAGCAGTCAGGCGACGGGACAGGTTATCTTATCCCAGCATTTT	CASSQATGQVILSQHF
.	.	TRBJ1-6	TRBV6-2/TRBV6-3	TGTGCCAGCAGTTACTGGACGGTGGGTAATTCACCCCTCCACTTT	CASSYWTVGNSPLHF
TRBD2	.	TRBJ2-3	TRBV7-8	TGTGCCAGCAGCTTAGAAAGGACTAGCGGGGGCACAGATACGCAGTATTTT	CASSLERTSGGTDTQYF
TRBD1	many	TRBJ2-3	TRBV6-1	TGTGCCAGCAGTGAGGGGACAGGGGGCACTGATACGCAGTATTTT	CASSEGTGGTDTQYF
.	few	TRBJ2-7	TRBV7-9	TGTGCCAGCAGCTCAAGACGGCCGGGCGGTTCCTACGAGCAGTACTTC	CASSSRRPGGSYEQYF
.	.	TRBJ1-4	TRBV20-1	TGCAGTGCTAAAGATGTCCGGGAAACTAATGAAAAACTGTTTTTT	CSAKDVRETNEKLFF
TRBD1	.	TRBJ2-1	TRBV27	TGTGCCAGCAGTCTTAACCGGGACAGGGGACATGAGCAGTTCTTC	CASSLNRDRGHEQFF
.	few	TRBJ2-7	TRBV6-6	TGTGCCAGCAGTAACCGGGACGGTGGCTACGAGCAGTACTTC	CASSNRDGGYEQYF
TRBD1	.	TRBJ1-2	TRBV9	TGTGCCAGCACAAGGACAGGCGCTCAGACTAACTATGGCTACACCTTC	CASTRTGAQTNYGYTF
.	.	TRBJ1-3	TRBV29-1	TGCAGCGTGAGAACACCGGGGGGGAACACCATATATTTT	CSVRTPGGNTIYF
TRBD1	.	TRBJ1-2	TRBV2	TGTGCCAGCAGTGTGGGACAGGGGCCTAACTATGGCTACACCTTC	CASSVGQGPNYGYTF
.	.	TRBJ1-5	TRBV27	TGTGCCAGCAGTTTGGCGGCCTACAATCAGCCCCAGCATTTT	CASSLAAYNQPQHF
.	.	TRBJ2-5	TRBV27	TGTGCCAGCAGACGTAAAGTAGGGAGACAAGAGACCCAGTACTTC	CASRRKVGRQETQYF
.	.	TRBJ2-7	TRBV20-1	TGCAGTGCTACCGGACAACTGGGCGAGCAGTACTTC	CSATGQLGEQYF
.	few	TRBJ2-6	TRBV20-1	TGCAGTGCTAGTCGGGGGACCAACGTCCTGACTTTC	CSASRGTNVLTF
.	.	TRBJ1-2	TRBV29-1	TGCAGCGTTGTTACCGGACAGCGAGGACGTTATAACTCGTATGGCTACACCTTC	CSVVTGQRGRYNSYGYTF
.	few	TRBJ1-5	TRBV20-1	TGCAGTGCACCGACAGCCAGTCAGCCCCAGCATTTT	CSAPTASQPQHF
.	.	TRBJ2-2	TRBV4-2	TGTGCCAGCAGCCAAGGGCTCAGGGTGAACACCGGGGAGCTGTTTTTT	CASSQGLRVNTGELFF
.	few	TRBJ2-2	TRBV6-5	TGTGCCAGCAGTTACCCTAAGACCGGGGAGCTGTTTTTT	CASSYPKTGELFF
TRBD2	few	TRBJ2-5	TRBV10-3	TGTGCCATCAGTGAGTCCACTAGCGGGCTTAGAGAGACCCAGTACTTC	CAISESTSGLRETQYF
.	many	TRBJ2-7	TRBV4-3	TGCGCCAGCAGCCAAGGTGGGCGCTCCTACGAGCAGTACTTC	CASSQGGRSYEQYF
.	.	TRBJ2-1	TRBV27	TGTGCCAGCAGTTTCTCGCGGGCTAGCGCTTACTACAATGAGCAGTTCTTC	CASSFSRASAYYNEQFF
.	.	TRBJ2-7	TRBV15	TGTGCCACCAGCAGAGATCCCGGGTCGCCCTACGAGCAGTACTTC	CATSRDPGSPYEQYF
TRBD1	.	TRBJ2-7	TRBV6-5	TGTGCCAGCAGTTACGTGGGACAGGGCTCGGGGAATGAGCAGTACTTC	CASSYVGQGSGNEQYF
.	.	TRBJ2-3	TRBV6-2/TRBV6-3	TGTGCCAGCGTTGGTATGAGGACAGATACGCAGTATTTT	CASVGMRTDTQYF
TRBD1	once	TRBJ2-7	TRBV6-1	TGTGCCAGCACACAGGGGGCCCCCTACGAGCAGTACTTC	CASTQGAPYEQYF
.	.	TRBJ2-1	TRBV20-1	TGCAGTGCTAGAACCAGCGCAACTAACAATGAGCAGTTCTTC	CSARTSATNNEQFF
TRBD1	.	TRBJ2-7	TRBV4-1	TGCGCCAGCAGCCAAGAAATGACAGGGCTCGAGCAGTACTTC	CASSQEMTGLEQYF
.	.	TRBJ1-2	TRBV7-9	TGTGCCAGCAGCTCCCGGACGGAGAGATATGGCTACACCTTC	CASSSRTERYGYTF
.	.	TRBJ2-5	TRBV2	TGTGCCAGCAGTTTAGGAAAGGGGGAACAGTACTTC	CASSLGKGEQYF
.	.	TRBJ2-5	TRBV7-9	TGTGCCAGCAGCTTAGTTGGCTGGCAGAGCAAAGAAGAGACCCAGTACTTC	CASSLVGWQSKEETQYF
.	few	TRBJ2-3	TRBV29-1	TGCAGCCCCGGACTTCCAGGGGATACGCAGTATTTT	CSPGLPGDTQYF
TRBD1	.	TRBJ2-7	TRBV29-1	TGCAGCGTCAAACAGGGGTCTGCCTACGAGCAGTACTTC	CSVKQGSAYEQYF
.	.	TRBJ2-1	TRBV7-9	TGTGCCAGCAGCTTAGCGGACTACCGTCCCTACAATGAGCAGTTCTTC	CASSLADYRPYNEQFF
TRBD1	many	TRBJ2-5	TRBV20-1	TGCAGTGCTAGAGGTGGGACAGGGGACCAAGAGACCCAGTACTTC	CSARGGTGDQETQYF
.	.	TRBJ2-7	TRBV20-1	TGCAGTGCTAGAGTTGGTGCTGCCTCCTACGAGCAGTACTTC	CSARVGAASYEQYF
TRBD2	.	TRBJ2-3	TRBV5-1	TGCGCCAGCAGCACCGGACTAGCGGGGGCTTCCACAGATACGCAGTATTTT	CASSTGLAGASTDTQYF